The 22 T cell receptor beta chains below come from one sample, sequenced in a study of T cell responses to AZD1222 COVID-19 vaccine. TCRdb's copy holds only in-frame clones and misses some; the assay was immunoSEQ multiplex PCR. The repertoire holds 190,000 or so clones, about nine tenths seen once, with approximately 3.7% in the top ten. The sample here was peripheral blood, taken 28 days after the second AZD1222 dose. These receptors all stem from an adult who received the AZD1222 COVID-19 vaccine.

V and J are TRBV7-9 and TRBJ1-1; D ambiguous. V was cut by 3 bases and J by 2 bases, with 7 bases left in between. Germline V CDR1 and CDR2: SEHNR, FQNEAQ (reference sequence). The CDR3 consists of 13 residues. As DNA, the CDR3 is TGTGCCAGCAGCTTTAGTGGAAACACTGAAGCTTTCTTT. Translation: CASSFSGNTEAFF. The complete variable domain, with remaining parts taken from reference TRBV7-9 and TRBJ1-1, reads DTGVSQNPRHKITKRGQNVTFRCDPISEHNRLYWYRQTLGQGPEFLTYFQNEAQLEKSRLLSDRFSAERPKGSFSTLEIQRTEQGDSAMYLCASSFSGNTEAFFGQGTRLTVV.

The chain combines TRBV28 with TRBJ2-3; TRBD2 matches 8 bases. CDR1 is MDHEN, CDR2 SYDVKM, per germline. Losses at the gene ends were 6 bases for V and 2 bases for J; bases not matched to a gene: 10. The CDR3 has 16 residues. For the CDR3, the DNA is TGTGCCAGCAGACCTGCGGGACTAGGAGTCACAGATACGCAGTATTTT. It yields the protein CASRPAGLGVTDTQYF. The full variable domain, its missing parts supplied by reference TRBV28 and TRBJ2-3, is DVKVTQSSRYLVKRTGEKVFLECVQDMDHENMFWYRQDPGLGLRLIYFSYDVKMKEKGDIPEGYSVSREKKERFSLILESASTNQTSMYLCASRPAGLGVTDTQYFGPGTRLTVL.

CDR3 sequence (DNA): TGTGCCAGCAGTTTGGGACACGGCTACGAGCAGTACTTC. It codes for CASSLGHGYEQYF. The chain links TRBV28 to TRBJ2-7, with a possible D match to TRBD1 (6 bases). V dropped 3 bases and J dropped 3 bases, with 9 bases sitting between them. Germline lookup yields CDR1 MDHEN and CDR2 SYDVKM. The CDR3 consists of 13 residues.

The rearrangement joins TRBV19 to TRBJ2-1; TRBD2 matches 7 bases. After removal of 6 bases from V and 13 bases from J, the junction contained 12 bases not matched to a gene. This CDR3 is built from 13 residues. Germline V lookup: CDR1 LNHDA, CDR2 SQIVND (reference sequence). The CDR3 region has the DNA TGTGCCAGTAGCTTGGAGGGAGGGCCGTTCCAGTTCTTC. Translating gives CASSLEGGPFQFF.

CDR3 DNA: TGTGCCAGCTCACGTACTAGCGATGAGCAGTTCTTC. Protein product: CASSRTSDEQFF. The chain links TRBV18 to TRBJ2-1, with TRBD2 matching over 7 bases. Trimming removed 4 bases from V and 8 bases from J; junction bases left unmatched: 2. CDR3 length: 12 amino acids. Germline assignment: CDR1 KGHSH and CDR2 LQKENI.

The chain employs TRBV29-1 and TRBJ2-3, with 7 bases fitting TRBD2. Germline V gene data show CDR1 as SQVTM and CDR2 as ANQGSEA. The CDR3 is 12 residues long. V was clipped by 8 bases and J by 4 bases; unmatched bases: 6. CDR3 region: CSSVSGADTQYF. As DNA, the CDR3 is TGCAGCTCCGTGAGCGGGGCAGATACGCAGTATTTT.

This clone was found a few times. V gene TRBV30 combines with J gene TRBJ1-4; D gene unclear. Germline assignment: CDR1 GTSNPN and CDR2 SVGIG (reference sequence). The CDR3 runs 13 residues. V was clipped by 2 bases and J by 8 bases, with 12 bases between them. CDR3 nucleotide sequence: TGTGCCTGGAGTCCCGGGGATGGAGAAAAACTGTTTTTT. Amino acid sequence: CAWSPGDGEKLFF.

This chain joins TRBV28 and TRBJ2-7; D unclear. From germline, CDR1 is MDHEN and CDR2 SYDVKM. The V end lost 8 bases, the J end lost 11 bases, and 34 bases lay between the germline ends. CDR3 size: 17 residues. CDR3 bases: TGTGCCAGCGTTATACGGCGGCGGCAGGCTTTTCCCTGCGGTGAGTACTTC. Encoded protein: CASVIRRRQAFPCGEYF.

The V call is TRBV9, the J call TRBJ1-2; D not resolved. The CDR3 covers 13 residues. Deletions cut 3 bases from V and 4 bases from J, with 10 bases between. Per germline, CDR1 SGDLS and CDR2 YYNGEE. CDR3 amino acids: CASSAAQSYGYTF. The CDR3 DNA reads TGTGCCAGCAGCGCCGCACAGTCCTATGGCTACACCTTC.

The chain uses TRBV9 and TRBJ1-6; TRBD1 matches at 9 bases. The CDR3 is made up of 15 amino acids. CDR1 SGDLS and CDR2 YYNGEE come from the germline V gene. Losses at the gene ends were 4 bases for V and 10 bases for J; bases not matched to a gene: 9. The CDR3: CASSPQGANNSPLHF. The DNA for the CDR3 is TGTGCCAGCAGCCCACAGGGGGCGAACAACTCACCCCTCCACTTT. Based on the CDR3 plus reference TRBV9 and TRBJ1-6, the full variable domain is DSGVTQTPKHLITATGQRVTLRCSPRSGDLSVYWYQQSLDQGLQFLIQYYNGEERAKGNILERFSAQQFPDLHSELNLSSLELGDSALYFCASSPQGANNSPLHFGNGTRLTVT.

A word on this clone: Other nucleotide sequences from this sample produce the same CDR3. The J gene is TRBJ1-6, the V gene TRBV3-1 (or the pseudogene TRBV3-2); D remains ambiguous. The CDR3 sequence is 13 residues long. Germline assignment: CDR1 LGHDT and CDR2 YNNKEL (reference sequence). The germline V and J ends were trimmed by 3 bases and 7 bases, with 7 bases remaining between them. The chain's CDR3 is CASSQGGNSPLHF. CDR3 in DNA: TGTGCCAGCAGCCAGGGAGGCAATTCACCCCTCCACTTT.

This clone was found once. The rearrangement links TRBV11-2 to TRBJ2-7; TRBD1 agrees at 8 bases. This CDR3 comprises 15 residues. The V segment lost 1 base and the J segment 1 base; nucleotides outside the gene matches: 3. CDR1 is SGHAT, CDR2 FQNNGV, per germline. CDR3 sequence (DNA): TGTGCCAGCAGCTTAGTACAGGGGGTTTCCTACGAGCAGTACTTC. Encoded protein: CASSLVQGVSYEQYF.

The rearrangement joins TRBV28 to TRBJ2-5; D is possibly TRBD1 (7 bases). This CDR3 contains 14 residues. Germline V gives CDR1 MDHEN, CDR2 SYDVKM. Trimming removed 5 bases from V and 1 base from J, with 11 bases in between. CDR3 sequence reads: CASSPGGTQETQYF. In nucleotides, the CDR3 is TGTGCCAGCAGTCCAGGGGGGACCCAAGAGACCCAGTACTTC.

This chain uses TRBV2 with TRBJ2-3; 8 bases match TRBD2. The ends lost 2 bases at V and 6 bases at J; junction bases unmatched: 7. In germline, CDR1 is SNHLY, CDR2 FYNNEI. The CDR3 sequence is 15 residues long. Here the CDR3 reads CASSEQRETPDTQYF. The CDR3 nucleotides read TGTGCCAGCAGTGAACAGCGGGAGACCCCGGATACGCAGTATTTT.

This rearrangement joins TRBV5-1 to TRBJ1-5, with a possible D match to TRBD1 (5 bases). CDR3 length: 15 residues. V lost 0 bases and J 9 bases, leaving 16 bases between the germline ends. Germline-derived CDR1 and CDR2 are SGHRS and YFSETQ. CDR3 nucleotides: TGCGCCAGCAGCTTGGCCGGGGCTGGGAGGGGGCCCCAGCATTTT. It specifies CASSLAGAGRGPQHF.

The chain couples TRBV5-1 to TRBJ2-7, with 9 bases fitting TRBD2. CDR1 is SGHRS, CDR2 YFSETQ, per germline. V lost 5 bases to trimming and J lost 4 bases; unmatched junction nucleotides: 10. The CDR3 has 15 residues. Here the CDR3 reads CASRPTSGLGYEQYF. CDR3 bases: TGCGCCAGCAGGCCCACTAGCGGGCTTGGATACGAGCAGTACTTC.

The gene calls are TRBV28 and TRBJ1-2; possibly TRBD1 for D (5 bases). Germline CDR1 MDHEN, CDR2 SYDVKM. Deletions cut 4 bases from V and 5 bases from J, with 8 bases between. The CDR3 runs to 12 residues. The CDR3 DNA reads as TGTGCCAGCAGTTGGGGGGTGTATGGCTACACCTTC. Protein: CASSWGVYGYTF.

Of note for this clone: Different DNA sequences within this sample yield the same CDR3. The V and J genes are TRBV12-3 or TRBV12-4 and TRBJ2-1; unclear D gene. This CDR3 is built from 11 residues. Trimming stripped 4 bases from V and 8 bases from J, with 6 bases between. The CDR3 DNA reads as TGTGCCAGCAGTTACCGAGATGAGCAGTTCTTC. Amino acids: CASSYRDEQFF.

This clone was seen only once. CDR3 sequence: CASSGLDGAREKLFF. DNA of the CDR3: TGCGCCAGCAGCGGGCTGGATGGGGCGCGGGAAAAACTGTTTTTT. This chain connects TRBV5-1 to TRBJ1-4; TRBD1 might be the D (5 bases). The CDR3 is made up of 15 amino acids. CDR1 is SGHRS, CDR2 YFSETQ, per germline. V was shortened by 4 bases and J by 8 bases, with 18 bases between the two germline ends.

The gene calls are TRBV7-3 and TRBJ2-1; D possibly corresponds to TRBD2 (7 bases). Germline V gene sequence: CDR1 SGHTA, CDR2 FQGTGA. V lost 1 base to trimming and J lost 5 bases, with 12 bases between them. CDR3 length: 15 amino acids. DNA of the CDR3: TGTGCCAGCAGCTTAATAGGGAGGGGGGACAATGAGCAGTTCTTC. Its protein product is CASSLIGRGDNEQFF.

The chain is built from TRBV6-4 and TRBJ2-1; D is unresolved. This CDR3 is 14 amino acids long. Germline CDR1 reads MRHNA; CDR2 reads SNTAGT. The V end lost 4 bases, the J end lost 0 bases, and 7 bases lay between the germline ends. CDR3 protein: CASSAGSSYNEQFF. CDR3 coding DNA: TGTGCCAGCAGTGCCGGTAGCTCCTACAATGAGCAGTTCTTC.

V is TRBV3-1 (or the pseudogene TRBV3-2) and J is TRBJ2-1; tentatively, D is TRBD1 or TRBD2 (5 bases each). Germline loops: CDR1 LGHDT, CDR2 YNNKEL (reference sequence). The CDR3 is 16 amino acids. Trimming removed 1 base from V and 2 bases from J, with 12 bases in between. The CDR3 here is CASSQAGTQTYNEQFF. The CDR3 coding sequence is TGTGCCAGCAGCCAAGCAGGGACCCAAACCTACAATGAGCAGTTCTTC.